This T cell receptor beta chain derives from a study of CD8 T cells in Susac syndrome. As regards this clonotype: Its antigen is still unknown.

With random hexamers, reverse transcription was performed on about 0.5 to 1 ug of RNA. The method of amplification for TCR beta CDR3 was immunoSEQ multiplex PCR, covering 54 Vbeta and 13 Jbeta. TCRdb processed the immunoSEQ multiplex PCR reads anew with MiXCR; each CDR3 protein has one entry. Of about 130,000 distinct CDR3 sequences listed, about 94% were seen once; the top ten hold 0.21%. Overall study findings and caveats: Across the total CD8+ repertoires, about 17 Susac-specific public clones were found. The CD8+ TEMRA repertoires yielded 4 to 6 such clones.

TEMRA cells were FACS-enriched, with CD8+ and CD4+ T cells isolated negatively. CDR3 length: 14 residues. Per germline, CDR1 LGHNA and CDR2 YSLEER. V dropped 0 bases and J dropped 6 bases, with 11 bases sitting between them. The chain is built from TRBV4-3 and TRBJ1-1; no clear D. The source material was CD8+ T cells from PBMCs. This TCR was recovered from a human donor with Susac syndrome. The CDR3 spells CASSQEIRGAEAFF. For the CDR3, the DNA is TGCGCCAGCAGCCAAGAAATAAGAGGAGCTGAAGCTTTCTTT.